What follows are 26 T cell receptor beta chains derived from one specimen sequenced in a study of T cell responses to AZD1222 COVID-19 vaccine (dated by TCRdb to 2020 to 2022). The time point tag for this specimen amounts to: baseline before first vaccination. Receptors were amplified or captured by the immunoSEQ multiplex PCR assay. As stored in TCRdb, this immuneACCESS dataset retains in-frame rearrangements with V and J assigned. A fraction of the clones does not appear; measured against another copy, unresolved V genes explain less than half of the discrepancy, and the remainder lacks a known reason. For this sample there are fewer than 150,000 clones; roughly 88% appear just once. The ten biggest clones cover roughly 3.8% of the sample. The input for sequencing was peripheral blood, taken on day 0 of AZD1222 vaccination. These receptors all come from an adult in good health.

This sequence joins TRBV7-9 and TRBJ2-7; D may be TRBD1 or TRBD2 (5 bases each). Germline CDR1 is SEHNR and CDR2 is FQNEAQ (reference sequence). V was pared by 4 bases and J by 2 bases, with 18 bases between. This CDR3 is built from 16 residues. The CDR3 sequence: CASSSTTETAAYEQYF. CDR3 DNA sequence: TGTGCCAGCAGCTCCACGACGGAGACAGCGGCCTACGAGCAGTACTTC. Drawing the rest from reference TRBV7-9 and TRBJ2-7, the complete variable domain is DTGVSQNPRHKITKRGQNVTFRCDPISEHNRLYWYRQTLGQGPEFLTYFQNEAQLEKSRLLSDRFSAERPKGSFSTLEIQRTEQGDSAMYLCASSSTTETAAYEQYFGPGTRLTVT.

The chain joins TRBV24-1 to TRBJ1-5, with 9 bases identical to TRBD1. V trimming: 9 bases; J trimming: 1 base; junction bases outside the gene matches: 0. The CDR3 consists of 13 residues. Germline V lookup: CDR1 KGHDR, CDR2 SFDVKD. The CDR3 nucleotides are TGTGCCACCGGACAGGGGAGCAATCAGCCCCAGCATTTT. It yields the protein CATGQGSNQPQHF.

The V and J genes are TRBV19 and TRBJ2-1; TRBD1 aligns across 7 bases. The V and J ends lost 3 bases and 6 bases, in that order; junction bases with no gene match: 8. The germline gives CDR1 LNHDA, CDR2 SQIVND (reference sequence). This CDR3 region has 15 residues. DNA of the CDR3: TGTGCCAGTAGTATGAGGGCAGGGGGTTTCAATGAGCAGTTCTTC. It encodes CASSMRAGGFNEQFF.

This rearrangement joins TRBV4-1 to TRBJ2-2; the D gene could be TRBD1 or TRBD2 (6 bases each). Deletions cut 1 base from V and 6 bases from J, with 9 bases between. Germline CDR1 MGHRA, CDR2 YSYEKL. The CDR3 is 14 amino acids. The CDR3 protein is CASSQVGGSGELFF. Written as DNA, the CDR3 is TGCGCCAGCAGCCAAGTAGGGGGGTCCGGGGAGCTGTTTTTT.

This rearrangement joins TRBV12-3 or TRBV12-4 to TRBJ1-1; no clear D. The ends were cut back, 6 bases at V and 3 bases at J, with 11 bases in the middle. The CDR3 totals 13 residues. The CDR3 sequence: CASSPRSYTEAFF. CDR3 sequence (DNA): TGTGCCAGCAGCCCCAGATCCTACACTGAAGCTTTCTTT.

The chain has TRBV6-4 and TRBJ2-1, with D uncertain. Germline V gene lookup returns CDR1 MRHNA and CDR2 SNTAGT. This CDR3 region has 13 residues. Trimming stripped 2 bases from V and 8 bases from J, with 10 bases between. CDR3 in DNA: TGTGCCAGCAGTGACGGGCCAGAGGATGAGCAGTTCTTC. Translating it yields CASSDGPEDEQFF.

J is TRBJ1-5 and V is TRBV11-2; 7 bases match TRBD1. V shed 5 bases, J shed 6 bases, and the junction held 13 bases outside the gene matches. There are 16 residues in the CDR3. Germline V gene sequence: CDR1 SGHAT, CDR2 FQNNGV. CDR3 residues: CASSLTGARGSQPQHF. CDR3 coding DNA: TGTGCCAGCAGCCTAACAGGGGCTAGGGGAAGTCAGCCCCAGCATTTT.

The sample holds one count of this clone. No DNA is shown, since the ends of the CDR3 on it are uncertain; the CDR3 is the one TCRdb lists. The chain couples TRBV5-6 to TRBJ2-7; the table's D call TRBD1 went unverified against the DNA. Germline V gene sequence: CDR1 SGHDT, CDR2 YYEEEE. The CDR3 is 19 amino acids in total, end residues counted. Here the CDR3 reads CASSSNFRGRTAVSYEQYF.

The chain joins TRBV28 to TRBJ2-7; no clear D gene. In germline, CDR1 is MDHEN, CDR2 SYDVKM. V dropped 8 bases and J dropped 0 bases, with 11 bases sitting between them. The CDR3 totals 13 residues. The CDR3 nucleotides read TGTGCCAGCCAGACAATTAACTCCTACGAGCAGTACTTC. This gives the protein CASQTINSYEQYF.

The DNA for the CDR3 is TGCAGCCTTCTTCTGCTAGGCTACAATGAGCAGTTCTTC. It codes for CSLLLLGYNEQFF. V and J are TRBV29-1 and TRBJ2-1, with D unresolved. CDR1 is SQVTM and CDR2 is ANQGSEA in the germline V gene. Trimming pared 8 bases from V and 3 bases from J, leaving 14 bases between. The CDR3 has 13 residues.

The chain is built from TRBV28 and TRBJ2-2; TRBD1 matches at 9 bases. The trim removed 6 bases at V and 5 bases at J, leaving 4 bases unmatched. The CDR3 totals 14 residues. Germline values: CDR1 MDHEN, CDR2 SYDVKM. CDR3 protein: CASSRQGGTGELFF. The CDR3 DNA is TGTGCCAGCAGCCGACAGGGGGGGACCGGGGAGCTGTTTTTT.

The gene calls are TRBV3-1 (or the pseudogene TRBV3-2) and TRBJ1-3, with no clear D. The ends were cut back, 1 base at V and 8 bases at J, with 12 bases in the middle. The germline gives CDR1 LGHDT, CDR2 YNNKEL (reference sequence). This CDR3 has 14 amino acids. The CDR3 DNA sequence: TGTGCCAGCAGCCAAGGAAAAGGGATTGACACCATATATTTT. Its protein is CASSQGKGIDTIYF.

This chain's CDR3 is CASSPLGSSSGANVLTF. In DNA form, the CDR3 reads TGCGCCAGCAGCCCCTTGGGCTCCAGCTCTGGGGCCAACGTCCTGACTTTC. The V call is TRBV4-3, the J call TRBJ2-6; D remains unclear. V lost 4 bases to trimming and J lost 0 bases, with 13 bases between them. CDR1 is LGHNA, CDR2 YSLEER, per germline. The CDR3 has 17 residues.

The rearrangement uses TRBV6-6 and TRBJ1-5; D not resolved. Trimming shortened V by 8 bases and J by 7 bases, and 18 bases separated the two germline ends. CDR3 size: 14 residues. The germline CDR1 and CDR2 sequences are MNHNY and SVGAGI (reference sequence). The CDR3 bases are TGTGCCAGCGGGGTGTCGGCAGGAACGCAGCCCCAGCATTTT. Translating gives CASGVSAGTQPQHF.

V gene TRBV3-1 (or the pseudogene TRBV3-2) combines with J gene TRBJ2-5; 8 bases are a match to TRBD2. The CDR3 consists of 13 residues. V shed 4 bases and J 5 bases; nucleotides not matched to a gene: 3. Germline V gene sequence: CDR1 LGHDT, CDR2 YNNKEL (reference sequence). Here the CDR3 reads CASSPTSEETQYF. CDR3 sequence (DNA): TGTGCCAGCAGCCCGACTAGCGAGGAGACCCAGTACTTC.

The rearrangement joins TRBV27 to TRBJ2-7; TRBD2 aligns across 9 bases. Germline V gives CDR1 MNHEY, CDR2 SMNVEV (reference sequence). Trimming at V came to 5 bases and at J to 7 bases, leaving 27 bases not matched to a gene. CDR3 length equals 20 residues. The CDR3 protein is CASSPPGLAGRNGALWEQYF. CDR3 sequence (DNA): TGTGCCAGCAGTCCACCGGGTCTAGCGGGAAGAAACGGGGCCTTGTGGGAGCAGTACTTC.

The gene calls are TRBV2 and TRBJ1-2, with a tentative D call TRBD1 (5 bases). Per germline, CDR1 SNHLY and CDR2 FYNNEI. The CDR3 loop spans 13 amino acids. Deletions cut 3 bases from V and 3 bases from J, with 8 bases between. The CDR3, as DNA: TGTGCCAGCAGTGATGGGGGGTACTATGGCTACACCTTC. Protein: CASSDGGYYGYTF. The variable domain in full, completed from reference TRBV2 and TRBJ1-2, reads EPEVTQTPSHQVTQMGQEVILRCVPISNHLYFYWYRQILGQKVEFLVSFYNNEISEKSEIFDDQFSVERPDGSNFTLKIRSTKLEDSAMYFCASSDGGYYGYTFGSGTRLTVV.

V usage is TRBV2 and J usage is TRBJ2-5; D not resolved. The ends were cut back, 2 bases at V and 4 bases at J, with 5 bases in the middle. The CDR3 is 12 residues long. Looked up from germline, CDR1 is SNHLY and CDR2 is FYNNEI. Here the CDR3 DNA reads TGTGCCAGCAGTGAAACGCTAGAGACCCAGTACTTC. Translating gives CASSETLETQYF. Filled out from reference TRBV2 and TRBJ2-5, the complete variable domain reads EPEVTQTPSHQVTQMGQEVILRCVPISNHLYFYWYRQILGQKVEFLVSFYNNEISEKSEIFDDQFSVERPDGSNFTLKIRSTKLEDSAMYFCASSETLETQYFGPGTRLLVL.

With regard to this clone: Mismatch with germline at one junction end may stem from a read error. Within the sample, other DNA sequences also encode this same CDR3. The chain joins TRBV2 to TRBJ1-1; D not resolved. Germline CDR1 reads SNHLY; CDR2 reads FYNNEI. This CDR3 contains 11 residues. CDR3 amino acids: CATSTNTEAFF. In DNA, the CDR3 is TGTGCCACCAGTACCAACACTGAAGCTTTCTTT. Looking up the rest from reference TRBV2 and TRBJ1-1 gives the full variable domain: EPEVTQTPSHQVTQMGQEVILRCVPISNHLYFYWYRQILGQKVEFLVSFYNNEISEKSEIFDDQFSVERPDGSNFTLKIRSTKLEDSAMYFCATSTNTEAFFGQGTRLTVV.

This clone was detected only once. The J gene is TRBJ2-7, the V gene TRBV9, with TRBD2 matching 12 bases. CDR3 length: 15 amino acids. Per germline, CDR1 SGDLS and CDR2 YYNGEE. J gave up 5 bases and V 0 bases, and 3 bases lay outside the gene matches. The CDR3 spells CASSVGTSGNHEQYF. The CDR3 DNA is TGTGCCAGCAGCGTAGGGACTAGCGGGAACCACGAGCAGTACTTC.

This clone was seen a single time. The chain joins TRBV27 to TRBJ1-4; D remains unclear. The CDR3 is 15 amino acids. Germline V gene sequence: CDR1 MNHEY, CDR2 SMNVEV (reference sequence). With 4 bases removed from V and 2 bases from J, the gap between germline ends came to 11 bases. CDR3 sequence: CASSSQGWTNEKLFF. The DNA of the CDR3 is TGTGCCAGCAGTTCCCAAGGGTGGACTAATGAAAAACTGTTTTTT.

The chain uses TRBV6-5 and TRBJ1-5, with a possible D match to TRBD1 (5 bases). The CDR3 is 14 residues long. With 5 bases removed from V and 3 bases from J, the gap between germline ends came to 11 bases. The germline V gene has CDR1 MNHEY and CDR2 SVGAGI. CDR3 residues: CASSRDVHNQPQHF. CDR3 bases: TGTGCCAGCAGTCGGGACGTCCACAATCAGCCCCAGCATTTT.

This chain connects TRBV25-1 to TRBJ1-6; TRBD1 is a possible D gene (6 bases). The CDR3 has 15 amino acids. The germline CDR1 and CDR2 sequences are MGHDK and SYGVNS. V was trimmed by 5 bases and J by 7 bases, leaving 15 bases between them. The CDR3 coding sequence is TGTGCCAGCAGTATAACACAGGGCGGCAATTCACCCCTCCACTTT. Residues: CASSITQGGNSPLHF.

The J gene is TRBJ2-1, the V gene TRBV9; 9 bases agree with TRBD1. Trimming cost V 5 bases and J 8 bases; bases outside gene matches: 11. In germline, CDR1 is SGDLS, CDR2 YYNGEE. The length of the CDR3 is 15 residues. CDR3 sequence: CASRRYGTGIDEQFF. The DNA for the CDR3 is TGTGCCAGCAGACGATACGGGACAGGGATCGATGAGCAGTTCTTC.

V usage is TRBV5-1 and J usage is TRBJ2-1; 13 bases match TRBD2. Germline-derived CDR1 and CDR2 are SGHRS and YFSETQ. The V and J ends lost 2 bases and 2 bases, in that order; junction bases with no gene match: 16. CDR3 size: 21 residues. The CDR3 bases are TGCGCCAGCAGCTTATTACCGGGACTAGCGGGGCCCCAACTTGCCTACAATGAGCAGTTCTTC. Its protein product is CASSLLPGLAGPQLAYNEQFF.

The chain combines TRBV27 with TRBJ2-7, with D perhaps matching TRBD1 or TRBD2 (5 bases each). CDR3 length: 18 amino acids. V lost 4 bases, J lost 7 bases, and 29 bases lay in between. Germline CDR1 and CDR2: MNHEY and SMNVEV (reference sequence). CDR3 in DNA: TGTGCCAGCAGTTCCTATAAAGCCGGGACCCTGACCTTAGGGGAGCAGTACTTC. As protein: CASSSYKAGTLTLGEQYF.